This T cell receptor beta chain is drawn from a study of T cells after yellow fever vaccination (dated by TCRdb to the late 2010s). About the study as a whole: Libraries from fractions with low cell numbers were prepared with the SMART-Seq v4 Ultra Low Input RNA kit. Bulk TCR alpha and beta repertoires were sequenced longitudinally to track T-cell clones before and after primary and booster YFV17D yellow fever vaccination. Two healthy male donors, one aged 18 to 30 and one aged 30 to 40 years, made up the cohort. Blood was drawn at multiple timepoints before and after primary and secondary immunization, with bulk PBMC replicates and cell subsets isolated. The study at large found these results: Because the study included only two donors, the extent to which the findings can be generalized is limited. Compared with the primary T-cell response, the secondary T-cell response was weaker but faster, peaking on day 5 rather than day 15. Most clones expanded after primary vaccination were re-detected after the booster (almost 98% of CD4 and 80% to 90% of CD8), suggesting broad memory maintenance. Because abundant contaminating clonotypes from the bulk population could be contained in FACS-sorted repertoires, computational filtering was required. A small share of clonotypes occurred in both CD4 and CD8 compartments, likely arising from convergent recombination.

TCR cDNA was made using 5'RACE template switching, a step that added a universal primer site and unique molecular identifiers. Priming of cDNA synthesis was performed from both the TCR alpha and TCR beta constant segments. Library amplification used two PCR steps, and the second PCR step added sample barcodes and sequencing adapters. Libraries were sequenced on Illumina HiSeq 2500 (2x100 bp) or NovaSeq (2x150 bp). In the authors' own workflow: MIGEC was used to demultiplex reads and collapse the reads into UMI consensus sequences, and MiXCR was used for V(D)J alignment. Clonotypes responding to the vaccine were identified with edgeR on replicate PBMC samples, with the criteria of FDR below 0.01 and a log2 fold change above 5 up to day 15. Bulk clonotypes were assigned CD4 or CD8 identity according to which sequenced CD4 or CD8 repertoire held them at higher abundance. The public sequencing data were trimmed at Q25 with fastp and processed into clonotypes with MiXCR by TCRdb, which kept only in-frame beta chains. Rows with a matching CDR3 protein are joined into one entry that keeps the most common DNA and genes. The V and J calls, along with clone size, are taken from TCRdb and not from the paper's own processing. Within this sample are hundreds of thousands of distinct CDR3 sequences, with roughly 17% of them counted one time only. The ten largest clones represent 15% to 20% of the sample.

Trimming removed 5 bases from V and 0 bases from J, leaving 17 bases between the germline ends. The CDR3 spans 16 residues, from the cysteine through the phenylalanine. The read is trimmed to its CDR3 DNA, 48 bases read in frame from base 1. CDR1 and CDR2 are drawn from the germline V gene: SGHRS, YFSETQ. This clonotype was counted a few times. Its antigen is currently not known. No much larger clone is present one base from it, and per-base qualities are unavailable. The treatment or condition label on this specimen signifies: live attenuated yellow fever vaccine strain. At every blood-draw timepoint, two biological replicates of bulk PBMCs were collected. PBMCs were isolated from peripheral blood using a standard Ficoll-Paque protocol. RNA was extracted with TriZol from bulk PBMCs, CD4 and CD8 fractions, and dextramer-positive and dextramer-negative fractions.

The V gene is TRBV5-1 and the J gene is TRBJ1-1; TRBD1 could be the D gene, as 6 bases match. The clonotype comes from a man between 18 and 29 years old who received the YFV17D yellow fever vaccine. Source: PBMCs, taken 4 to 5 days after the first yellow fever vaccination. The sequenced DNA: TGCGCCAGCAGTTCAGGACAGCTAAGCCTGAACACTGAAGCTTTCTTT. This translates into CASSSGQLSLNTEAFF. The variable domain in full, with residues beyond the CDR3 obtained from the reference TRBV5-1 and TRBJ1-1 genes, is KAGVTQTPRYLIKTRGQQVTLSCSPISGHRSVSWYQQTPGQGLQFLFEYFSETQRNKGNFPGRFSGRQFSNSRSEMNVSTLELGDSALYLCASSSGQLSLNTEAFFGQGTRLTVV.